This is a list of T cell receptor beta chains from one sample in a study of beta chain features in type 1 diabetes. The protocol was immunoSEQ multiplex PCR, while the TCRdb copy is restricted to in-frame clones and leaves out a portion. The repertoire consists of fewer than 150,000 clones, with about 7.1% occurring once and the leading ten covering approximately 1.5%. The specimen sequenced was central memory CD4+ T cells from blood. These receptors were taken from a woman in her twenties or thirties in good health. Both conserved end residues are part of each CDR3. A D gene is named only where the DNA matches it firmly. Some rows mark clone size as missing; the rest say once, few, many or name a class of expanded clone.

d_call: TRBD2; v_call: TRBV4-2; clone_size: many; j_call: TRBJ2-3; cdr3_aa: CASSQDWTSSTDTQYF; cdr3_nt: TGTGCCAGCAGCCAAGATTGGACTAGCAGCACAGATACGCAGTATTTT
d_call: TRBD1; v_call: TRBV5-4; clone_size: NA; j_call: TRBJ1-1; cdr3_aa: CASSSEARTGKNTEAFF; cdr3_nt: TGTGCCAGCAGCTCCGAAGCTCGGACAGGGAAGAACACTGAAGCTTTCTTT
d_call: TRBD2; v_call: TRBV28; clone_size: NA; j_call: TRBJ2-7; cdr3_aa: CASSPRAGLSYEQYF; cdr3_nt: TGTGCCAGCAGTCCCAGAGCGGGACTCTCCTACGAGCAGTACTTC
d_call: TRBD2; v_call: TRBV29-1; clone_size: few; j_call: TRBJ2-5; cdr3_aa: CSVGLAGGQETQYF; cdr3_nt: TGCAGCGTTGGACTAGCGGGAGGCCAAGAGACCCAGTACTTC
d_call: NA; v_call: TRBV20-1; clone_size: NA; j_call: TRBJ2-3; cdr3_aa: CSAIGRDTQYF; cdr3_nt: TGCAGTGCTATTGGGAGGGATACGCAGTATTTT
d_call: NA; v_call: TRBV6-5; clone_size: NA; j_call: TRBJ1-4; cdr3_aa: CASSYSIQRVNEKLFF; cdr3_nt: TGTGCCAGCAGTTACTCCATCCAGAGGGTTAATGAAAAACTGTTTTTT
d_call: TRBD1; v_call: TRBV30; clone_size: many; j_call: TRBJ1-2; cdr3_aa: CAWTRTGTGGTYTF; cdr3_nt: TGTGCCTGGACGCGAACCGGGACAGGGGGGACGTACACCTTC
d_call: TRBD2; v_call: TRBV7-3; clone_size: few; j_call: TRBJ2-7; cdr3_aa: CASSAGTSGRGEQYF; cdr3_nt: TGTGCCAGCAGCGCCGGGACTAGCGGGAGAGGTGAGCAGTACTTC
d_call: NA; v_call: TRBV5-4; clone_size: once; j_call: TRBJ1-2; cdr3_aa: CASSLAGGRADGYTF; cdr3_nt: TGTGCCAGCAGCTTGGCCGGGGGGCGCGCTGATGGCTACACCTTC
d_call: TRBD2; v_call: TRBV25-1; clone_size: many; j_call: TRBJ2-7; cdr3_aa: CASSPTSGRAYEQYF; cdr3_nt: TGTGCCAGCAGTCCGACTAGCGGGAGGGCCTACGAGCAGTACTTC
d_call: NA; v_call: TRBV4-3; clone_size: NA; j_call: TRBJ2-7; cdr3_aa: CASTQQQGGYEQYF; cdr3_nt: TGCGCCAGCACCCAACAACAGGGGGGGTACGAGCAGTACTTC
d_call: TRBD2; v_call: TRBV5-6; clone_size: NA; j_call: TRBJ2-7; cdr3_aa: CASSSLAGAYEQYF; cdr3_nt: TGTGCCAGCAGCTCCCTAGCGGGAGCCTACGAGCAGTACTTC
d_call: NA; v_call: TRBV19; clone_size: NA; j_call: TRBJ2-4; cdr3_aa: CASSTGTLVKNIQYF; cdr3_nt: TGTGCCAGTAGTACCGGGACATTGGTCAAAAACATTCAGTACTTC
d_call: TRBD1; v_call: TRBV29-1; clone_size: many; j_call: TRBJ1-2; cdr3_aa: CSVITGAGYGYTF; cdr3_nt: TGCAGCGTGATTACAGGGGCCGGCTATGGCTACACCTTC
d_call: TRBD1; v_call: TRBV7-2; clone_size: few; j_call: TRBJ2-7; cdr3_aa: CASRRSGTEGEQYF; cdr3_nt: TGTGCCAGCAGGCGGTCCGGGACAGAGGGCGAGCAGTACTTC
d_call: NA; v_call: TRBV7-2; clone_size: NA; j_call: TRBJ1-5; cdr3_aa: CASSPGSGGLLPQHF; cdr3_nt: TGTGCCAGCAGCCCGGGGTCTGGTGGGTTACTGCCCCAGCATTTT
d_call: NA; v_call: TRBV7-9; clone_size: NA; j_call: TRBJ2-5; cdr3_aa: CASSFGQIQETQYF; cdr3_nt: TGTGCCAGCAGCTTCGGACAGATCCAAGAGACCCAGTACTTC
d_call: TRBD1; v_call: TRBV13; clone_size: many; j_call: TRBJ1-2; cdr3_aa: CASSLGDRGHGGYTF; cdr3_nt: TGTGCCAGCAGCTTAGGGGACAGGGGGCACGGAGGCTACACCTTC
d_call: NA; v_call: TRBV30; clone_size: many; j_call: TRBJ1-4; cdr3_aa: CAWSFRGEKLFF; cdr3_nt: TGTGCCTGGAGTTTCCGCGGGGAAAAACTGTTTTTT
d_call: NA; v_call: TRBV4-3; clone_size: few; j_call: TRBJ1-2; cdr3_aa: CASSKDSYQPGYTF; cdr3_nt: TGCGCCAGCAGCAAGGACAGTTATCAGCCTGGCTACACCTTC
d_call: NA; v_call: TRBV30; clone_size: many; j_call: TRBJ2-2; cdr3_aa: CAWSRNTGELFF; cdr3_nt: TGTGCCTGGAGTCGTAACACCGGGGAGCTGTTTTTT
d_call: NA; v_call: TRBV6-4; clone_size: few; j_call: TRBJ1-1; cdr3_aa: CASSVTTNTEAFF; cdr3_nt: TGTGCCAGCAGTGTAACTACGAACACTGAAGCTTTCTTT
d_call: NA; v_call: TRBV5-1; clone_size: many; j_call: TRBJ2-5; cdr3_aa: CASSLGGAPEETQYF; cdr3_nt: TGCGCCAGCAGCTTGGGTGGGGCCCCGGAAGAGACCCAGTACTTC
d_call: TRBD2; v_call: TRBV9; clone_size: NA; j_call: TRBJ2-1; cdr3_aa: CASSATSGSGDEQFF; cdr3_nt: TGTGCCAGCAGCGCGACTAGCGGGAGTGGGGATGAGCAGTTCTTC
d_call: NA; v_call: TRBV28; clone_size: NA; j_call: TRBJ2-1; cdr3_aa: CASILGVGSYNEQFF; cdr3_nt: TGTGCCAGCATATTAGGGGTTGGCTCCTACAATGAGCAGTTCTTC
d_call: TRBD1; v_call: TRBV6-1; clone_size: NA; j_call: TRBJ1-2; cdr3_aa: CASSASGTGGLYGYTF; cdr3_nt: TGTGCCAGCAGTGCCTCCGGGACAGGGGGCCTCTATGGCTACACCTTC
d_call: TRBD2; v_call: TRBV7-9; clone_size: NA; j_call: TRBJ2-5; cdr3_aa: CASSFRTSGSGETQYF; cdr3_nt: TGTGCCAGCAGCTTCCGGACTAGCGGGAGCGGAGAGACCCAGTACTTC
d_call: NA; v_call: TRBV4-1; clone_size: NA; j_call: TRBJ2-7; cdr3_aa: CASSQLSGERQYF; cdr3_nt: TGCGCCAGCAGCCAACTTAGCGGAGAAAGGCAGTACTTC
d_call: NA; v_call: TRBV6-6; clone_size: NA; j_call: TRBJ2-7; cdr3_aa: CASSYSTSPQGEQYF; cdr3_nt: TGTGCCAGCAGTTACTCAACTAGCCCCCAGGGCGAGCAGTACTTC
d_call: TRBD1; v_call: TRBV28; clone_size: few; j_call: TRBJ2-5; cdr3_aa: CASSKHRGPETQYF; cdr3_nt: TGTGCCAGCAGCAAACACAGGGGTCCGGAGACCCAGTACTTC
d_call: TRBD2; v_call: TRBV11-2; clone_size: NA; j_call: TRBJ2-1; cdr3_aa: CASSPRAGWEIEQFF; cdr3_nt: TGTGCCAGCAGCCCCCGAGCGGGATGGGAGATCGAGCAGTTCTTC
d_call: NA; v_call: TRBV27; clone_size: few; j_call: TRBJ2-7; cdr3_aa: CASSFWGLEQYF; cdr3_nt: TGTGCCAGCAGTTTTTGGGGGCTGGAGCAGTACTTC
d_call: TRBD2; v_call: TRBV7-6; clone_size: NA; j_call: TRBJ2-7; cdr3_aa: CASSPPGLAYEQYF; cdr3_nt: TGTGCCAGCAGCCCCCCGGGACTAGCCTACGAGCAGTACTTC
d_call: TRBD1; v_call: TRBV5-1; clone_size: few; j_call: TRBJ2-5; cdr3_aa: CASSTDQGVQETQYF; cdr3_nt: TGCGCCAGCAGCACGGACCAGGGGGTCCAAGAGACCCAGTACTTC
d_call: NA; v_call: TRBV6-6; clone_size: NA; j_call: TRBJ2-5; cdr3_aa: CASSLKAGIQETQYF; cdr3_nt: TGTGCCAGCAGTCTCAAAGCAGGGATTCAAGAGACCCAGTACTTC
d_call: TRBD2; v_call: TRBV9; clone_size: few; j_call: TRBJ2-1; cdr3_aa: CASSVVSGTLSGNEQFF; cdr3_nt: TGTGCCAGCAGCGTGGTCAGCGGGACCCTGTCTGGCAATGAGCAGTTCTTC
d_call: TRBD2; v_call: TRBV6-6; clone_size: NA; j_call: TRBJ2-4; cdr3_aa: CASGTPGGLGNIQYF; cdr3_nt: TGTGCCAGCGGAACCCCGGGGGGGCTCGGAAACATTCAGTACTTC
d_call: NA; v_call: TRBV4-2; clone_size: NA; j_call: TRBJ2-7; cdr3_aa: CASSTLRSPLCRWWAEQYF; cdr3_nt: TGTGCCAGCAGTACCCTCCGGTCTCCCCTGTGCCGGTGGTGGGCCGAGCAGTACTTC
d_call: NA; v_call: TRBV10-1; clone_size: few; j_call: TRBJ2-1; cdr3_aa: CASSASGNEQFF; cdr3_nt: TGCGCCAGCAGCGCTAGTGGGAATGAGCAGTTCTTC
d_call: NA; v_call: TRBV27; clone_size: few; j_call: TRBJ1-2; cdr3_aa: CASSSQEAGGYTF; cdr3_nt: TGTGCCAGCAGTTCCCAGGAGGCGGGTGGCTACACCTTC
d_call: NA; v_call: TRBV7-3; clone_size: few; j_call: TRBJ2-1; cdr3_aa: CASSTTSAHEQFF; cdr3_nt: TGTGCCAGCAGCACAACTAGTGCTCATGAGCAGTTCTTC
d_call: NA; v_call: TRBV30; clone_size: NA; j_call: TRBJ1-5; cdr3_aa: CAWRSGEGPQHF; cdr3_nt: TGTGCCTGGAGGTCGGGGGAGGGGCCCCAGCATTTT
d_call: TRBD1; v_call: TRBV19; clone_size: NA; j_call: TRBJ2-7; cdr3_aa: CASSMGQGYEQYF; cdr3_nt: TGTGCCAGTAGTATGGGACAGGGCTACGAGCAGTACTTC